The following is a T cell receptor (beta chain) sequence with its context. The antigen it binds to is not known. The sample holds no much larger clone one base away, and base qualities are not on file. This record belongs to a study of control samples from healthy donors and cancer patients (TCRdb year 2020). V sheds 5 bases and J sheds 7 bases, leaving 21 bases between their ends. Reading from cysteine to phenylalanine, the CDR3 counts 16 amino acids. Solely the CDR3 DNA is kept, with 48 bases framed from the first base. The germline V gene (reference sequence) provides CDR1 MNHNY and CDR2 SVGAGI. Preparation of the library involved the immunoSEQ multiplex PCR assay. TCRdb holds this immuneACCESS table with in-frame rearrangements only. Some clones are missing; in checked studies, unresolved V genes explain under half, and the rest has no known cause. The sample includes about 130,000 clones, with roughly 94% observed a single time. The top ten hold around 14% of the sample.

Sequencing was carried out using PBMCs. The clonotype comes from a man in his 60s with colorectal cancer. The chain is assembled from TRBV6-6 and TRBJ1-5; 6 matching bases give a weak D call of TRBD1. The DNA sequence is as follows: TGTGCCAGCAGTCGATTCCAGGGGCCTGCGGAGCAGCCCCAGCATTTT. This encodes CASSRFQGPAEQPQHF.